This T cell receptor (beta chain) originates from a study of cytomegalovirus exposure and HLA in healthy donors (dated by TCRdb to about 2017). For the study in its entirety: An earlier analysis of a few hundred of the donors reported about 300 Gb of sequence data and 95 million to 140 million unique TCR beta sequences obtained from about 200 million T cells. An early release that covered approximately 600 HLA-typed donors contained approximately 290 gigabases of sequencing data and roughly 84 million unique TCR sequences. Of the 300 to 450 genotyped donors, about 80% fell in the genetic ancestry cluster associated with self-reported Caucasian donors. The study aimed to test whether cataloging public T cell receptors could reveal signatures of past pathogen exposure. The T cell repertoires of around 730 subjects were profiled by immunosequencing and related to cytomegalovirus serostatus. In addition to the first cohort of roughly 700 subjects, a separate validation cohort of over 90 different subjects was used. High-throughput TCR immunosequencing, statistical association of individual TCRs with disease status, and machine learning were combined to predict cytomegalovirus infection status. In a later analysis, previously published TCR beta repertoires from 550 to 700 donors were re-analyzed and high-resolution HLA genotyping was added so that TCR occurrence patterns could be studied. In the later analysis, no new phenotypic data were used to find candidate immune exposures; instead, reliance was placed on TCR beta sequences and their occurrence across donors. An earlier analysis of 587 of the donors used high-throughput TCR beta sequencing to judge whether each TCR beta V gene segment behaved as functional or pseudogenic. Donor age, sex, ethnicity and CMV serostatus were compiled together with the repertoire data. In a later genetic analysis, genome-wide SNP genotypes for about 55% of the 666 donors were used, and that subset was treated as a discovery cohort. Every discovery cohort repertoire had been produced on one sequencing platform. HLA typing covered class I and class II loci at four-digit resolution. Typing coverage differed by locus: A, B, C, DRB1 and DQB1 were typed in roughly 620-640 donors, DQA1 in 522, DPA1 in around 580, and DPB1 in approximately 450. A handful of DR-DQ haplotypes were handled as single units for association and clustering because linkage in the cohort was strong. Among about 400 genotyped donors of the cohort, an average of approximately 240,000 unique TCR beta nucleotide sequences was sequenced per donor, of which roughly 17% were non-productive.

Comment on this clone: The antigen it binds to is not known. No much larger clonotype is one base removed from it; base qualities were not supplied.

The cohort consisted of 600 to 750 healthy bone marrow donors. All cohort members were sampled while nominally healthy, although unrecorded immune exposures were likely present. The donor tested CMV seronegative, placing the donor among the 300 to 450 seronegative members of the cohort. A peripheral blood sample was provided by each donor, and peripheral blood mononuclear cells were used for TCR beta sequencing. Genomic DNA extraction from the blood cell samples was performed with the Qiagen DNeasy Blood Extraction Kit. The germline V gene yields SGHTS for CDR1 and YDEGEE for CDR2. The CDR3, cysteine through phenylalanine, is 16 amino acids long. Left in the record is the CDR3 DNA by itself, 48 bases read in frame from the first base. Trimming removed 5 bases from V and 2 bases from J, leaving 14 bases between the germline ends. The paper's findings and limits, for the study overall: Assigning TCR associations to individual alleles was difficult when HLA alleles, especially DR and DQ, strongly co-occurred. Correlated functional status among segregating V segments might be attributable to linkage disequilibrium, but an unknown experimental factor could not be ruled out. In a later analysis, TCR association rates were found to vary across HLA loci, with the most associated TCRs seen for DRB1 alleles and the fewest for HLA-C alleles. Most CMV-associated TCR beta chains appeared to be HLA-restricted in a later analysis, and the HLA associations seemed to be driven largely by CMV exposure. Immune exposure information for the cohort was limited to CMV serostatus. According to the authors, the approach could potentially be generalized to other disease states and immunological phenotypes. The presence/absence analyses assumed that sequencing depth was roughly uniform across donors, and that assumption may not be true. In a later analysis, HLA-associated TCR beta chains were found to be more clonally expanded and to have lower generation probabilities than equally common non-associated chains. The 87-base-pair reads could not distinguish some IMGT-functional V segments, including TRBV6-2 and TRBV6-3, so those segments were excluded. The study listed approximately 150 TCR beta chains as associated with cytomegalovirus. In a later genetic analysis, fewer N-insertions in productive TCRs were reported among donors in an Asian-associated ancestry cluster than the roughly 640-donor mean. In a later analysis, several top co-occurrence clusters were reported to appear linked to parvovirus B19, influenza, CMV and Epstein-Barr virus. V-gene and J-gene trimming of TCR beta chains was associated with a missense DCLRE1C variant in a later genetic analysis, and the association was replicated in an independent cohort. Because some donors lacked HLA typing at each locus, the association tests relied only on the typed subset. Broadly in line with IMGT annotations, most TCR beta V segments showed up in productive rearrangements about 87% or about 30% of the time in an earlier analysis of roughly 590 of the donors. Most TCR sequences were observed very rarely across donors, whereas some public TCRs were present in many individuals. A few of the identified cytomegalovirus-associated TCR beta chains were confirmed in vitro to be specific for cytomegalovirus antigens. In both the original and validation cohorts, the classifier was reported to diagnose cytomegalovirus status with high specificity and sensitivity. A further reported finding was that TCR beta sequences accurately predicted the HLA-A and HLA-B alleles for most subjects in the first cohort. Only TCR beta chains were sequenced in this cohort, and the absence of alpha or paired-chain data limited detectable features. A later analysis associated 15,000 to 20,000 TCR beta sequences with specific HLA alleles at a false discovery rate of 0.05. Because counts were too low, seventeen rarely observed V segments, including chromosome 9 orphons, were excluded from the earlier analysis of 587 of the donors. A group of highly shared sequence variants was considered likely to be a technical artifact of the sequencing pipeline.

The protocol used for the library was the immunoSEQ multiplex PCR assay. The multiplex PCR relied on a mix of 60 forward primers for TCR Vbeta segments and 13 reverse primers for TCR Jbeta segments. The CDR3 region of rearranged TCR beta genes was amplified from genomic DNA by a multiplex PCR assay. Amplified TCR beta libraries were sequenced as 87-base-pair reads on the Illumina HiSeq System. Concerning the study's data processing: Across the 700 or so repertoires, a later analysis counted 78 million or so unique TCR beta chains, approximately 10 million of which were shared by at least two donors. Raw reads were error-corrected and collapsed into unique sequences with a nearest-neighbor algorithm that merged closely related sequences to remove PCR and sequencing errors. V, D and J gene segments were assigned by aligning CDR3 sequences to IMGT reference sequences. For a sequence to be retained, a match of at least six nucleotides was required to both a V gene segment and a J gene segment. A rearrangement counted as productive if the CDR3 had no stop codons and remained in frame with V and J, and every other rearrangement counted as non-productive. CDR3 was defined according to IMGT convention as the region running from the second conserved V-encoded cysteine to the conserved J-encoded phenylalanine. The earlier analysis of about 570 of the donors excluded any sequence lacking an unambiguous match to a single V gene segment. An earlier analysis of just under 600 of the donors called V segments functional above 56.7% productive rearrangements and segregating when the between-donor standard deviation exceeded 5%. A statistical classification framework was developed to diagnose cytomegalovirus status using the catalog of TCR beta chain sequences. In a later analysis, V and J genes were assigned by comparing TCR nucleotide sequences against IMGT/GENE-DB human TR gene sequences. The TCRdist pipeline was used in a later analysis to assign CDR3 sequences and most-parsimonious VDJ recombination scenarios. In a later analysis, each TCR beta chain was defined by its CDR3 amino acid sequence together with its V-gene family, and reads lacking a unique V-gene family were excluded. To address suspected cross-contamination and a sequencing artifact, a later analysis removed roughly 580 highly shared, low-generation-probability nucleotide sequences. In a later analysis, a clonal expansion index was calculated for each public chain from normalized within-repertoire ranks of inferred template counts. In a later analysis, generation probabilities were computed with a VDJ recombination model fitted to out-of-frame rearrangements, and the resulting probabilities were checked against IGoR. A later analysis scored TCR-TCR, TCR-HLA and TCR-CMV co-occurrence with hypergeometric tests, applying a repertoire-size bias correction to TCR pairs. False discovery rates were estimated in a later analysis by permuting HLA or CMV assignments 20 times. A later analysis grouped co-occurring TCRs with DBSCAN, adding TCRdist sequence similarity when clustering within HLA-allele-positive subsets. For co-occurrence clustering, repertoires with fewer than 30,000 or more than 120,000 public chains were excluded, along with about five repertoires with anomalous nucleotide sharing. As stored in TCRdb, this immuneACCESS dataset retains in-frame rearrangements with V and J assigned. A fraction of the clones does not appear; measured against another copy, unresolved V genes explain less than half of the discrepancy, and the remainder lacks a known reason. For V, J and clone size, that table is used; D and trimming come from the DNA. The sample data list about 160,000 clones, and approximately 76% of these were observed just once. The ten largest clones add up to roughly 1.9% of the sample.

Sequencing used PBMCs. The chain couples TRBV5-8 to TRBJ2-6; TRBD2 is perhaps the D gene, given 6 matching bases. The source is a female donor in good health and CMV-seronegative. CDR3 sequence: CASSFSWRAGANVLTF. The sequence in DNA is TGTGCCAGCAGTTTCTCCTGGAGGGCTGGGGCCAACGTCCTGACTTTC.